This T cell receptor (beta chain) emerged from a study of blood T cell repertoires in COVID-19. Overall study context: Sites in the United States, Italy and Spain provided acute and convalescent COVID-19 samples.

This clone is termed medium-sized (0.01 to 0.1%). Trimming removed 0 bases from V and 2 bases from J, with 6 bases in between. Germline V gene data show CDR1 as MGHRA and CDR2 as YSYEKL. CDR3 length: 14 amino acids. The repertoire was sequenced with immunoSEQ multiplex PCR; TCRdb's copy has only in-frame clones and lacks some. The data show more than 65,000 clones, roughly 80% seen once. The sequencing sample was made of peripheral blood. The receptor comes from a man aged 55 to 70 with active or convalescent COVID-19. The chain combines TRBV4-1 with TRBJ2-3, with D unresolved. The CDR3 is CASSQDRNTDTQYF. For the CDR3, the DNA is TGCGCCAGCAGCCAAGACAGGAACACAGATACGCAGTATTTT.